This is a list of T cell receptor beta chains from one sample in a study of T-cell reconstitution after alpha-beta-depleted transplantation in children. MiXCR, run by TCRdb on the PCR reads, gives a single entry per CDR3 protein. The table lists approximately 630,000 distinct CDR3 sequences, under 15% of them singletons. The specimen comprised PBMCs, sampled before TCRalphabeta/CD19-depleted stem cell transplant. Receptor source: a girl aged 2 to 10 with congenital amegakaryocytic thrombocytopenia, due to receive a stem cell transplant. Both conserved end residues are part of each CDR3. Fields, in order: V gene, clone size, D gene, CDR3 length, J gene, CDR3 DNA, CDR3 protein. D genes are given only for firm matches. Clone sizes are given selectively: once, few, many, or a class where the clone is expanded.

V gene: TRBV5-1
clone size: many
D gene: TRBD1
CDR3 length: 15
J gene: TRBJ2-7
CDR3 DNA: TGCGCCAGCAGCCAGAAGACAGGGGGCGGGAACGAGCAGTACTTC
CDR3 protein: CASSQKTGGGNEQYF

V gene: TRBV7-2
clone size: many
D gene: -
CDR3 length: 15
J gene: TRBJ2-1
CDR3 DNA: TGTGCCAGCAGCCTATCAGGGGCGGACCACAATGAGCAGTTCTTC
CDR3 protein: CASSLSGADHNEQFF

V gene: TRBV10-3
clone size: many
D gene: -
CDR3 length: 11
J gene: TRBJ2-7
CDR3 DNA: TGTGCCATCAGTACGGAGGGGAGTCGGTACTTC
CDR3 protein: CAISTEGSRYF

V gene: TRBV20-1
clone size: few
D gene: -
CDR3 length: 14
J gene: TRBJ2-3
CDR3 DNA: TGCAGTGCTATAGACGCTCCCATCGCAGATACGCAGTATTTT
CDR3 protein: CSAIDAPIADTQYF

V gene: TRBV18
clone size: -
D gene: -
CDR3 length: 13
J gene: TRBJ1-2
CDR3 DNA: TGTGCCAGCTCACCCTCGGACGGTGGTGGCTACACCTTC
CDR3 protein: CASSPSDGGGYTF

V gene: TRBV12-3/TRBV12-4
clone size: many
D gene: TRBD1
CDR3 length: 14
J gene: TRBJ2-7
CDR3 DNA: TGTGCCAGCAGCAGGGACAGCTACTCCTACGAGCAGTACTTC
CDR3 protein: CASSRDSYSYEQYF

V gene: TRBV27
clone size: few
D gene: TRBD2
CDR3 length: 15
J gene: TRBJ2-5
CDR3 DNA: TGTGCCAGCAGTCTAGGCGCGGGAGAACGGGAGACCCAGTACTTC
CDR3 protein: CASSLGAGERETQYF

V gene: TRBV10-2
clone size: many
D gene: TRBD2
CDR3 length: 15
J gene: TRBJ2-7
CDR3 DNA: TGCGCCAGCAGGGAAGGGACTAGCGGGAATTACGAGCAGTACTTC
CDR3 protein: CASREGTSGNYEQYF

V gene: TRBV20-1
clone size: few
D gene: TRBD2
CDR3 length: 15
J gene: TRBJ2-7
CDR3 DNA: TGCAGTGCTAGAGATCCGGGCGGGGGACGGGACGAGCAGTACTTC
CDR3 protein: CSARDPGGGRDEQYF

V gene: TRBV5-1
clone size: many
D gene: -
CDR3 length: 15
J gene: TRBJ1-5
CDR3 DNA: TGCGCCAGCAGCTTGGAGGCAGGGGAAAATCAGCCCCAGCATTTT
CDR3 protein: CASSLEAGENQPQHF

V gene: TRBV5-1
clone size: many
D gene: -
CDR3 length: 15
J gene: TRBJ2-2
CDR3 DNA: TGCGCCAGCAGCGCGGGACACACGGGCACCGGGGAGCTGTTTTTT
CDR3 protein: CASSAGHTGTGELFF

V gene: TRBV9
clone size: few
D gene: -
CDR3 length: 15
J gene: TRBJ2-7
CDR3 DNA: TGTGCCAGCAGCGTTGGAGCAGGGAGCACCTACGAGCAGTACTTC
CDR3 protein: CASSVGAGSTYEQYF

V gene: TRBV20-1
clone size: many
D gene: -
CDR3 length: 15
J gene: TRBJ2-7
CDR3 DNA: TGCAGTGCTTATGGGTGGAGGCTTAGCTCCTACGAGCAGTACTTC
CDR3 protein: CSAYGWRLSSYEQYF

V gene: TRBV5-1
clone size: -
D gene: -
CDR3 length: 13
J gene: TRBJ1-6
CDR3 DNA: TGCGCCAGCAGGGGACATATAGACTCACCCCTCCACTTT
CDR3 protein: CASRGHIDSPLHF

V gene: TRBV6-1
clone size: few
D gene: -
CDR3 length: 13
J gene: TRBJ2-3
CDR3 DNA: TGTGCCAGCCTGGCCTATAGCACAGATACGCAGTATTTT
CDR3 protein: CASLAYSTDTQYF

V gene: TRBV28
clone size: few
D gene: TRBD1
CDR3 length: 15
J gene: TRBJ2-2
CDR3 DNA: TGTGCCAGCAGGACCAGCAGGGGGCGATCCGGGGAGCTGTTTTTT
CDR3 protein: CASRTSRGRSGELFF

V gene: TRBV5-6
clone size: -
D gene: -
CDR3 length: 17
J gene: TRBJ1-2
CDR3 DNA: TGTGCCAGCAGCTTGGTAAACGACAGGTCTCGGGGCTATGGCTACACCTTC
CDR3 protein: CASSLVNDRSRGYGYTF

V gene: TRBV5-1
clone size: few
D gene: TRBD1
CDR3 length: 16
J gene: TRBJ2-7
CDR3 DNA: TGCGCCAGCACCGTTGACCAGGACAGGGGGCCCTACGAGCAGTACTTC
CDR3 protein: CASTVDQDRGPYEQYF

V gene: TRBV20-1
clone size: many
D gene: -
CDR3 length: 14
J gene: TRBJ2-3
CDR3 DNA: TGCAGTGCTAATGGGGATATGGCGGCAGATACGCAGTATTTT
CDR3 protein: CSANGDMAADTQYF

V gene: TRBV19
clone size: -
D gene: TRBD2
CDR3 length: 15
J gene: TRBJ2-2
CDR3 DNA: TGTGCCAGCGGCGCTGGCGGGGGTGACACCGGGGAGCTGTTTTTT
CDR3 protein: CASGAGGGDTGELFF

V gene: TRBV28
clone size: -
D gene: TRBD2
CDR3 length: 17
J gene: TRBJ2-7
CDR3 DNA: TGTGCCAGCAGGGTCTACCTCCTAGCGGGAGGGCCCCACGAGCAGTACTTC
CDR3 protein: CASRVYLLAGGPHEQYF

V gene: TRBV3-1
clone size: many
D gene: -
CDR3 length: 18
J gene: TRBJ2-2
CDR3 DNA: TGTGCCAGCAGACCAAGTCGGGGGACAGACAGATACACCGGGGAGCTGTTTTTT
CDR3 protein: CASRPSRGTDRYTGELFF

V gene: TRBV20-1
clone size: -
D gene: -
CDR3 length: 13
J gene: TRBJ2-7
CDR3 DNA: TGCAGTGCTAGAGGCGTCACCGCCTACGAGCAGTACTTC
CDR3 protein: CSARGVTAYEQYF

V gene: TRBV7-9
clone size: -
D gene: -
CDR3 length: 16
J gene: TRBJ2-7
CDR3 DNA: TGTGCCAGCAGCTTAGGTGCTTTCGGCAGGAACTACGAGCAGTACTTC
CDR3 protein: CASSLGAFGRNYEQYF

V gene: TRBV15
clone size: many
D gene: -
CDR3 length: 13
J gene: TRBJ2-5
CDR3 DNA: TGTGCCACCAGCAGAGCTGCGCAAGAGACCCAGTACTTC
CDR3 protein: CATSRAAQETQYF

V gene: TRBV15
clone size: few
D gene: -
CDR3 length: 16
J gene: TRBJ2-3
CDR3 DNA: TGTGCCACCAGAGAGGCGCGGGTTACTAACACAGATACGCAGTATTTT
CDR3 protein: CATREARVTNTDTQYF

V gene: TRBV19
clone size: -
D gene: TRBD1
CDR3 length: 14
J gene: TRBJ1-1
CDR3 DNA: TGTGCCAGTAGTCTCTACAGGGGTTGGACTGAAGCTTTCTTT
CDR3 protein: CASSLYRGWTEAFF

V gene: TRBV7-9
clone size: few
D gene: -
CDR3 length: 15
J gene: TRBJ2-7
CDR3 DNA: TGTGCCAGCAGTTCCGGGACAAGTTATCCCCACGAGCAGTACTTC
CDR3 protein: CASSSGTSYPHEQYF

V gene: TRBV28
clone size: many
D gene: -
CDR3 length: 12
J gene: TRBJ1-1
CDR3 DNA: TGTGCCAGCAGTTTGTCTCACAGGGAAGCTTTCTTT
CDR3 protein: CASSLSHREAFF

V gene: TRBV4-2
clone size: few
D gene: -
CDR3 length: 16
J gene: TRBJ2-7
CDR3 DNA: TGTGCCAGCAGCCAAGCTTTACAGGGAGGATACTACGAGCAGTACTTC
CDR3 protein: CASSQALQGGYYEQYF

V gene: TRBV20-1
clone size: many
D gene: TRBD2
CDR3 length: 13
J gene: TRBJ2-4
CDR3 DNA: TGCAGTGCTATCTCCGGGACTACAAACATTCAGTACTTC
CDR3 protein: CSAISGTTNIQYF